The 18 T cell receptor beta chains listed next were all sequenced from one sample in a study of blood T cell repertoires in COVID-19. Profiling relied on immunoSEQ multiplex PCR, and the TCRdb table lists in-frame clones only, not all of them. The sample has over 110,000 clones, 87% seen once. The specimen sequenced was PBMCs or T cells enriched from blood (not recorded which). These receptors all stem from a man between 60 and 70 years old who had recovered from COVID-19.

The J gene is TRBJ2-7, the V gene TRBV6-5; D remains ambiguous. There are 13 residues in the CDR3. V shed 6 bases and J shed 1 base, with 10 bases lying between them. Germline V gene lookup returns CDR1 MNHEY and CDR2 SVGAGI. As DNA, the CDR3 is TGTGCCAGCAGCGCTACAGAGTCCTACGAGCAGTACTTC. Its translation: CASSATESYEQYF.

The chain carries TRBV27 and TRBJ1-1; TRBD1 matches 8 bases. Germline V gene lookup returns CDR1 MNHEY and CDR2 SMNVEV (reference sequence). The CDR3 is 15 residues long. J lost 7 bases, V lost 5 bases, and 12 bases had no gene match. CDR3 region: CASSDKTGVRGEAFF. The DNA of the CDR3 is TGTGCCAGCAGTGACAAGACAGGGGTTAGGGGTGAAGCTTTCTTT.

The chain uses TRBV10-3 and TRBJ1-6; a weak D match, TRBD1 (5 bases). Germline V gene sequence: CDR1 ENHRY, CDR2 SYGVKD. This CDR3 has 15 amino acids. V lost 2 bases and J 7 bases, leaving 12 bases between the germline ends. CDR3 nucleotide sequence: TGTGCCATCAGTGAGGAGGACAATCCGAATTCACCCCTCCACTTT. This translates into CAISEEDNPNSPLHF.

A remark on this clone: The conserved closing phenylalanine or tryptophan is absent in this CDR3, likely reflecting a read error. No DNA is shown, since the ends of the CDR3 on it are uncertain; the CDR3 is the one TCRdb lists. V and J are TRBV11-3 and TRBJ1-3; TRBD1, the D gene given by the table, was not confirmed from the DNA. The CDR3 is 12 amino acids long, termini counted. The germline gives CDR1 SGHNT, CDR2 YENEEA. The CDR3 here is CASTLPLEVAPL.

The rearrangement links TRBV5-1 to TRBJ2-1; a weak D match, TRBD2 (6 bases). The CDR3 is made up of 15 amino acids. Germline V gene sequence: CDR1 SGHRS, CDR2 YFSETQ. The ends were cut back, 4 bases at V and 2 bases at J, with 13 bases in the middle. This CDR3 is CASSERGVTYNEQFF. The CDR3 bases are TGCGCCAGCAGCGAACGCGGGGTAACCTACAATGAGCAGTTCTTC.

CDR3: CSASISVYEQYF. CDR3 DNA sequence: TGCAGTGCTAGTATCTCGGTCTACGAGCAGTACTTC. V and J are TRBV20-1 and TRBJ2-7; D gene uncertain. Germline CDR1 reads DFQATT; CDR2 reads SNEGSKA (reference sequence). V dropped 3 bases and J dropped 3 bases, with 9 bases sitting between them. This CDR3 comprises 12 residues.

The V gene is TRBV4-1, the J gene TRBJ2-7; TRBD2 is a possible D gene (5 bases). The V and J ends lost 1 base and 3 bases respectively, with 13 bases between them. Germline CDR1 and CDR2: MGHRA and YSYEKL. This CDR3 contains 15 residues. CDR3 bases: TGCGCCAGCAGCCAAGCTGGTGAACTAGTCTACGAGCAGTACTTC. Translation gives CASSQAGELVYEQYF.

The CDR3 DNA reads as TGTGCCAGCGCGTTACAGGGAGCGAACACTGAAGCTTTCTTT. It translates to CASALQGANTEAFF. The genes are TRBV9 and TRBJ1-1, with D possibly TRBD1 on 6 matching bases. Germline loops: CDR1 SGDLS, CDR2 YYNGEE. There are 14 residues in the CDR3. V lost 7 bases, J lost 1 base, and 14 bases lay in between.

CDR3 DNA sequence: TGTGCTAGTGGTTTGGTACCCCCCGGAGGGGGCACAGATACGCAGTATTTT. Its translation is CASGLVPPGGGTDTQYF. The gene calls are TRBV12-5 and TRBJ2-3, with D perhaps TRBD2 (6 bases). Germline CDR1 LGHNT, CDR2 FRNRAP. V gave up 0 bases and J gave up 1 base, with 14 bases separating them. CDR3 length: 17 amino acids.

The CDR3 spells CATSDWTVNTDTQYF. CDR3 nucleotide sequence: TGTGCCACCAGTGACTGGACAGTCAACACAGATACGCAGTATTTT. The genes are TRBV24-1 and TRBJ2-3; TRBD1 might be the D (6 bases). With 4 bases removed from V and 2 bases from J, the gap between germline ends came to 12 bases. Germline V CDR1 and CDR2: KGHDR, SFDVKD. CDR3 length: 15 residues.

The rearrangement joins TRBV2 to TRBJ1-6; D not resolved. This CDR3 spans 13 amino acids. V lost 5 bases, J lost 7 bases, and 9 bases lay in between. Germline V gene lookup returns CDR1 SNHLY and CDR2 FYNNEI. The CDR3 sequence is CASSYLVNSPLHF. The CDR3, as DNA: TGTGCCAGCAGTTACCTAGTAAATTCACCCCTCCACTTT.

This chain connects TRBV27 to TRBJ1-6; TRBD1 is a possible D gene (6 bases). The CDR3 has 14 amino acids. Germline V CDR1 and CDR2: MNHEY, SMNVEV (reference sequence). Trimming removed 3 bases at V and 9 bases at J, with 12 bases between. In DNA form, the CDR3 reads TGTGCCAGCAGTTTTGGGGGGGCCGGTTCACCCCTCCACTTT. The encoded protein is CASSFGGAGSPLHF.

Only a few counts were recorded for this clone. The chain employs TRBV27 and TRBJ2-1; TRBD2 aligns across 13 bases. This CDR3 comprises 15 residues. CDR1 is MNHEY and CDR2 is SMNVEV in the germline V gene (reference sequence). V shed 5 bases and J 6 bases; nucleotides not matched to a gene: 4. The CDR3 DNA sequence: TGTGCCAGCAGTCCTACTAGCGGGAGGGGCAATGAGCAGTTCTTC. Its protein product is CASSPTSGRGNEQFF.

This clone appeared a single time. The V call is TRBV19, the J call TRBJ1-1, with D unclear. Per the germline V gene, CDR1 is LNHDA and CDR2 is SQIVND (reference sequence). The CDR3 covers 15 residues. Trimming shortened V by 5 bases and J by 6 bases, and 19 bases separated the two germline ends. In DNA form, the CDR3 reads TGTGCCAGTAGTCTTCATTCTGGCCGAAGTGCTGAAGCTTTCTTT. It specifies CASSLHSGRSAEAFF.

The J gene is TRBJ1-5, the V gene TRBV24-1; 7 nucleotides match TRBD1. The CDR3 runs 18 residues. V gave up 2 bases and J gave up 1 base; unmatched junction bases: 10. Germline V lookup: CDR1 KGHDR, CDR2 SFDVKD. CDR3 nucleotide sequence: TGTGCCACCAGTGATTCGCATAGGGGGCAGTTGAGCAATCAGCCCCAGCATTTT. The encoded protein is CATSDSHRGQLSNQPQHF.

The V call is TRBV2, the J call TRBJ1-5; D uncertain. The CDR3 sequence is 15 residues long. Trimming left V 6 bases short and J 7 bases short, with 19 bases between. CDR1 and CDR2 (germline): SNHLY, FYNNEI. The CDR3 DNA reads TGTGCCAGCAGAGCAGACTCCGCTCCCCACCAGCCCCAGCATTTT. This gives the protein CASRADSAPHQPQHF.

CDR3 region: CASRSPSGIRYEQYF. CDR3 sequence (DNA): TGTGCCAGCAGATCCCCTAGCGGGATTCGGTACGAGCAGTACTTC. The chain has TRBV11-2 and TRBJ2-7; 9 positions match TRBD2. CDR1 is SGHAT and CDR2 is FQNNGV in the germline V gene. The CDR3 spans 15 residues. The V segment lost 6 bases and the J segment 4 bases; nucleotides outside the gene matches: 10.

Here the CDR3 reads CASSQHRNLNTEAFF. For the CDR3, the DNA is TGCGCCAGCAGCCAGCACAGGAATTTGAACACTGAAGCTTTCTTT. This chain links TRBV4-1 with TRBJ1-1; the D gene is possibly TRBD1 (5 bases). Germline CDR1 reads MGHRA; CDR2 reads YSYEKL. Trimming pared 3 bases from V and 0 bases from J, leaving 11 bases between. The CDR3 is made up of 15 amino acids.